These 11 T cell receptor beta chains were all obtained from the same sample, sequenced in a study of cytomegalovirus exposure and HLA in healthy donors. Primers for the PCR totalled 60 Vbeta and 13 Jbeta. Only in-frame clones appear in the TCRdb table, and some are missing; sequencing was by immunoSEQ multiplex PCR. Among 130,000 or so clones listed, more than 8% were seen once. Source material: PBMCs. All receptors come from a man between 40 and 49 years old in good health and CMV-seronegative.

V gene TRBV2 combines with J gene TRBJ2-7; TRBD2 aligns across 9 bases. CDR3 length equals 14 residues. Trimming took 8 bases from V and 1 from J; bases not matched to a gene: 6. CDR1 SNHLY and CDR2 FYNNEI come from the germline V gene. CDR3 nucleotides: TGTGCCAGCGCTTGGCGGGGGGGTTCCTACGAGCAGTACTTC. Translated: CASAWRGGSYEQYF.

The chain uses TRBV4-1 and TRBJ2-5, with D possibly TRBD2 on 5 matching bases. CDR3 length: 14 amino acids. Between the trimmed V and J ends, which lost 6 bases and 3 bases, there was a span of 14 bases. Germline V lookup: CDR1 MGHRA, CDR2 YSYEKL. In nucleotides, the CDR3 is TGCGCCAGCAGACCGGACTTTATGGAAGAGACCCAGTACTTC. This encodes CASRPDFMEETQYF.

V is TRBV4-3 and J is TRBJ2-7; the D gene is possibly TRBD1 (6 bases). Trimming cost V 3 bases and J 0 bases, with 12 bases left between them. The germline CDR1 and CDR2 sequences are LGHNA and YSLEER. This CDR3 region has 15 residues. The CDR3, as DNA: TGCGCCAGCAGCCAGCTCCGGGACACCTCCTACGAGCAGTACTTC. It is translated as CASSQLRDTSYEQYF.

In this sample, this clone turned up a few times. The rearrangement links TRBV6-6 to TRBJ1-1; 7 positions match TRBD1. Germline CDR1 is MNHNY and CDR2 is SVGAGI (reference sequence). There are 14 residues in the CDR3. V was pared by 7 bases and J by 4 bases, with 9 bases of the junction left unmatched. CDR3 region: CASIQQGTGTEAFF. The CDR3 DNA reads TGTGCCAGCATTCAACAGGGGACTGGCACTGAAGCTTTCTTT.

This clone has a handful of counts. The chain joins TRBV7-9 to TRBJ2-6, with TRBD1 as a possible D gene (6 bases). CDR1 is SEHNR and CDR2 is FQNEAQ in the germline V gene (reference sequence). This CDR3 spans 17 amino acids. V lost 4 bases and J lost 0, with 13 bases in between. CDR3 sequence: CASSSLTGSSGANVLTF. CDR3 sequence (DNA): TGTGCCAGCAGCTCCCTCACAGGGTCCTCTGGGGCCAACGTCCTGACTTTC.

This clone was detected only a few times. V is TRBV29-1 and J is TRBJ1-4, with 8 bases matching TRBD1. The junction had 4 bases not matched to a gene; V was cut back by 3 bases and J by 7 bases. Germline-derived CDR1 and CDR2 are SQVTM and ANQGSEA. The CDR3 is 13 amino acids. The CDR3 spells CSVEDRVGEKLFF. Written as DNA, the CDR3 is TGCAGCGTTGAGGACAGGGTCGGTGAAAAACTGTTTTTT.

This clone was found a few times. This chain joins TRBV7-6 and TRBJ1-2; 8 bases align to TRBD1. Germline CDR1 reads SGHVS; CDR2 reads FNYEAQ. Trimming at V came to 2 bases and at J to 8 bases, leaving 4 bases not matched to a gene. The CDR3 totals 13 residues. DNA of the CDR3: TGTGCCAGCAGCTTACAGGGGGCGGGAGGCTACACCTTC. It specifies CASSLQGAGGYTF.

J is TRBJ1-5 and V is TRBV6-1; a weak D match, TRBD1 (6 bases). This CDR3 has 13 residues. With 7 bases removed from V and 7 bases from J, the gap between germline ends came to 14 bases. The germline gives CDR1 MNHNS, CDR2 SASEGT. The CDR3 is CASNTGLEQPQHF. CDR3 coding DNA: TGTGCCAGCAATACAGGGTTGGAGCAGCCCCAGCATTTT.

The chain has TRBV5-1 and TRBJ2-7; the match to TRBD1 covers 8 bases. There are 14 residues in the CDR3. CDR1 and CDR2 from the germline V gene are SGHRS and YFSETQ. V lost 1 base and J lost 6; bases outside the gene matches: 6. CDR3: CASSLSTGGSEQYF. The CDR3 bases are TGCGCCAGCAGCTTGTCAACAGGGGGAAGCGAGCAGTACTTC. The complete variable domain, with remaining parts taken from reference TRBV5-1 and TRBJ2-7, reads KAGVTQTPRYLIKTRGQQVTLSCSPISGHRSVSWYQQTPGQGLQFLFEYFSETQRNKGNFPGRFSGRQFSNSRSEMNVSTLELGDSALYLCASSLSTGGSEQYFGPGTRLTVT.

Regarding this clone: Sequence at one end of the junction differs from germline and may be a read error. Other DNA sequences in this specimen translate into the identical CDR3. The V gene is TRBV12-5, the J gene TRBJ1-1; D remains ambiguous. The CDR3 totals 13 residues. CDR1 is LGHNT, CDR2 FRNRAP, per germline. The CDR3 bases are TGTGCTAGTGGTTTGGACGGGAAAACTGAAGCTTTCTTC. Its translation: CASGLDGKTEAFF.

This clone was found a few times. This chain uses TRBV19 with TRBJ2-3; 12 nucleotides line up with TRBD2. The germline V gene has CDR1 LNHDA and CDR2 SQIVND (reference sequence). The CDR3 extends over 15 amino acids. Trimming at V came to 1 base and at J to 6 bases, leaving 2 bases not matched to a gene. CDR3 amino acids: CASSIGTSGADTQYF. The CDR3 nucleotides read TGTGCCAGTAGTATAGGGACTAGCGGGGCTGATACGCAGTATTTT.